This TCR beta chain was observed in a study of shared clonotypes between healthy human individuals. This clone has just one count. The same CDR3 is also encoded by other DNA sequences in this sample. The repertoire was sequenced with immunoSEQ multiplex PCR; TCRdb's copy has only in-frame clones and lacks some. The sample lists some 1,900,000 clones; less than 95% were seen once. Germline values: CDR1 MNHNY, CDR2 SVGAGI (reference sequence). The CDR3 has 13 residues. The V and J ends lost 2 bases and 3 bases respectively, with 8 bases between them. CD45RO-negative cells were positively selected for CCR7, leaving out terminally differentiated effector memory CD45RA+ cells.

Sequencing used naive CD8+ T cells sorted from blood. This receptor was taken from a man between 18 and 35 years old in good health. The rearrangement joins TRBV6-6 to TRBJ2-7, with D unclear. DNA of the CDR3: TGTGCCAGCAGTTACAGTAGGGACTACGAGCAGTACTTC. Translated: CASSYSRDYEQYF.